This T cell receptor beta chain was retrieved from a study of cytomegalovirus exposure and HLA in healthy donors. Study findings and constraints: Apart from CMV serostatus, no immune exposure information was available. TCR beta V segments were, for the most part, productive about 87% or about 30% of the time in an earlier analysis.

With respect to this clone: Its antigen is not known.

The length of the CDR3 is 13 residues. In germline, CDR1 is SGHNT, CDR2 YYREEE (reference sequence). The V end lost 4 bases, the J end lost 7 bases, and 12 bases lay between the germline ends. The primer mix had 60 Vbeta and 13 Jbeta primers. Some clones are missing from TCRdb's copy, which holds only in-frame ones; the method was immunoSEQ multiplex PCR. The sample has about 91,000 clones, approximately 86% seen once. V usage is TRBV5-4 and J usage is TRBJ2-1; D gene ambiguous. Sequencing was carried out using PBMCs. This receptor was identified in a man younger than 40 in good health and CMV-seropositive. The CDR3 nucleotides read TGTGCCAGCAGCCCCAAAGCCGGGAATGAGCAGTTCTTC. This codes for CASSPKAGNEQFF.